The rows below give T cell receptor beta chains drawn from one sample of a study of T cells in tuberculosis. This table comes from immunoSEQ multiplex PCR, and its TCRdb copy is limited to in-frame clones, with some not included. Of about 25,000 clones in the sample, 95% to 96% were seen once. What was sequenced was PBMCs. These receptors all stem from a donor aged 5-35 years with latent tuberculosis or without tuberculosis infection. Each CDR3 is given with its conserved first and last residue. The D gene is left open where the match is weak. Clone size is stated in some rows and not others, as once, few, many or a class when expanded.

14 | - | TRBJ1-2 | TRBV5-8 | - | CASSLDQGTYGYTF | TGTGCCAGCAGCTTGGATCAGGGAACCTATGGCTACACCTTC
15 | - | TRBJ2-6 | TRBV29-1 | TRBD1 | CSVGQGAPGANVLTF | TGCAGCGTTGGACAGGGGGCGCCTGGGGCCAACGTCCTGACTTTC
14 | - | TRBJ1-1 | TRBV9 | - | CASSVKGVNTEAFF | TGTGCCAGCAGCGTAAAGGGGGTGAACACTGAAGCTTTCTTT
17 | - | TRBJ2-2 | TRBV25-1 | - | CASSEGMGSKATGELFF | TGTGCCAGCAGTGAAGGTATGGGTAGCAAGGCCACCGGGGAGCTGTTTTTT
16 | - | TRBJ2-7 | TRBV27 | - | CASSLGGSWGAYEQYF | TGTGCCAGCAGTTTAGGAGGATCATGGGGTGCCTACGAGCAGTACTTC
13 | - | TRBJ1-4 | TRBV5-6 | - | CASSPGINEKLFF | TGTGCCAGCAGCCCGGGGATTAATGAAAAACTGTTTTTT
15 | - | TRBJ1-6 | TRBV6-4 | - | CASSESRQPYSPLHF | TGTGCCAGCAGTGAATCCCGACAGCCCTATTCACCCCTCCACTTT
16 | - | TRBJ2-3 | TRBV5-1 | TRBD1 | CASSWGQGRSGDTQYF | TGCGCCAGCAGCTGGGGACAGGGGAGGTCCGGAGATACGCAGTATTTT
15 | - | TRBJ1-2 | TRBV19 | - | CASSIGRGYDYGYTF | TGTGCCAGTAGTATAGGGCGGGGGTACGACTATGGCTACACCTTC
14 | - | TRBJ2-5 | TRBV4-1 | - | CASSQDERSETQYF | TGCGCCAGCAGCCAAGATGAGAGAAGCGAGACCCAGTACTTC
15 | - | TRBJ1-6 | TRBV15 | TRBD1 | CATTPGGSYNSPLHF | TGTGCCACCACTCCAGGGGGCTCCTATAATTCACCCCTCCACTTT
16 | - | TRBJ2-5 | TRBV11-2 | TRBD2 | CASSHGRGVIQETQYF | TGTGCCAGCAGCCACGGGCGGGGGGTCATACAAGAGACCCAGTACTTC
11 | - | TRBJ1-2 | TRBV19 | - | CASRETRGYTF | TGTGCCAGTAGGGAGACGCGCGGCTACACCTTC
13 | - | TRBJ1-2 | TRBV19 | - | CASSWSRRYGYTF | TGTGCCAGTAGTTGGTCGCGGCGCTATGGCTACACCTTC
14 | - | TRBJ2-5 | TRBV6-1 | TRBD2 | CASSGEWGGETQYF | TGTGCCAGCAGTGGAGAATGGGGGGGGGAGACCCAGTACTTC
14 | - | TRBJ2-1 | TRBV9 | - | CASSVAGGRGEQFF | TGTGCCAGCAGCGTAGCGGGGGGCAGAGGTGAGCAGTTCTTC
17 | - | TRBJ2-1 | TRBV15 | TRBD2 | CATSRGGGTGSYNEQFF | TGTGCCACCAGCAGAGGGGGGGGGACGGGTTCCTACAATGAGCAGTTCTTC
16 | once | TRBJ2-3 | TRBV25-1 | - | CASSPQSRSSTDTQYF | TGTGCCAGCAGTCCCCAGTCCCGATCCTCCACAGATACGCAGTATTTT
15 | once | TRBJ1-5 | TRBV6-1 | TRBD1 | CASSDTGEANQPQHF | TGTGCCAGCAGTGATACAGGGGAGGCCAATCAGCCCCAGCATTTT
11 | - | TRBJ2-3 | TRBV9 | - | CASSLTDTQYF | TGTGCCAGCAGCCTCACAGATACGCAGTATTTT
16 | - | TRBJ2-3 | TRBV6-1 | TRBD1 | CASSEALGTETDTQYF | TGTGCCAGCAGTGAAGCACTGGGGACAGAGACAGATACGCAGTATTTT
13 | - | TRBJ2-7 | TRBV7-6 | - | CASSSDYTYEQYF | TGTGCCAGCAGCTCCGACTATACCTACGAGCAGTACTTC
15 | - | TRBJ1-1 | TRBV6-1 | - | CASRDAGRWDTEAFF | TGTGCCAGCAGAGACGCAGGGAGGTGGGACACTGAAGCTTTCTTT